This T cell receptor beta chain was found in a study of OX40 agonist ivuxolimab in advanced cancers. Study-level points and caveats: Dose levels from 0.1 to 3.0 mg/kg saw CD4+ and CD8+ blood T cells expand clonally by week 6.

Comments on this clone: Its antigen remains unidentified.

This CDR3 comprises 16 residues. Trimming left V 1 base short and J 7 bases short, with 16 bases between. Germline V lookup: CDR1 SGHAT, CDR2 FQNNGV. Profiled with immunoSEQ multiplex PCR; TCRdb holds only in-frame clones, not every one. The sample carries 60,000 to 65,000 clones, nearly 95% recorded once. The sequence came from an adult with an advanced solid tumor such as melanoma, head and neck, liver or kidney cancer. Source: CD4+ or CD8+ T cells sorted from blood, taken in a trial of the OX40 agonist ivuxolimab. This chain links TRBV11-2 with TRBJ1-4, with D possibly being TRBD1 (6 bases). CDR3 loop: CASSLGGPSAGEKLFF. The CDR3 bases are TGTGCCAGCAGCTTAGGGGGGCCATCGGCGGGTGAAAAACTGTTTTTT.